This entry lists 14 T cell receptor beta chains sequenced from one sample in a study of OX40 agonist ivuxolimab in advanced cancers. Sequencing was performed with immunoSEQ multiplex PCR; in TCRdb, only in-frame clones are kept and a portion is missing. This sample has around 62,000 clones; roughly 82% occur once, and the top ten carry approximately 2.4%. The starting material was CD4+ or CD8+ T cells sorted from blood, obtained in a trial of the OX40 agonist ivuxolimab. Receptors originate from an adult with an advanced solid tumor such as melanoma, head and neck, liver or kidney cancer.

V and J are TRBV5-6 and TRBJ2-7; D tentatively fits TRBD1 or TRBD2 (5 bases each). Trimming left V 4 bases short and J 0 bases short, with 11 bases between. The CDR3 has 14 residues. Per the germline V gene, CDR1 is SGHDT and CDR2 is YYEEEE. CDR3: CASSKGDGSYEQYF. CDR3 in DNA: TGTGCCAGCAGCAAAGGGGACGGCTCCTACGAGCAGTACTTC.

The CDR3, as DNA: TGTGCCAGCAGTTTAACCCGACGGTTTGAAGCTTTCTTT. Its protein is CASSLTRRFEAFF. The rearrangement joins TRBV27 to TRBJ1-1; D not certain. From germline, CDR1 is MNHEY and CDR2 SMNVEV (reference sequence). The CDR3 runs to 13 residues. V dropped 2 bases and J dropped 7 bases, with 11 bases sitting between them.

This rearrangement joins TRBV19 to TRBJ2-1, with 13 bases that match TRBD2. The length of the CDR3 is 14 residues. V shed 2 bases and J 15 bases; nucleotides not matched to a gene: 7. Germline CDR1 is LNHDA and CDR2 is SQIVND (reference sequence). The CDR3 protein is CASSISQGLAGRFF. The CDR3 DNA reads TGTGCCAGTAGTATATCTCAGGGACTAGCGGGGAGGTTCTTC.

The CDR3 loop reads CASSEGLAGTGELFF. CDR3 bases: TGTGCCAGCAGTGAAGGACTAGCGGGGACCGGGGAGCTGTTTTTT. The chain employs TRBV2 and TRBJ2-2; 11 bases align to TRBD2. This CDR3 has 15 residues. Looked up from germline, CDR1 is SNHLY and CDR2 is FYNNEI. The junction had 0 bases not matched to a gene; V was cut back by 1 base and J by 5 bases.

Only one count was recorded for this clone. This chain's CDR3 is CASMGDGRNTIYF. CDR3 DNA sequence: TGTGCCAGCATGGGAGACGGACGAAACACCATATATTTT. The chain has TRBV6-1 and TRBJ1-3; D call uncertain. CDR3 size: 13 residues. Deletions cut 7 bases from V and 5 bases from J, with 12 bases between. Germline lookup yields CDR1 MNHNS and CDR2 SASEGT.

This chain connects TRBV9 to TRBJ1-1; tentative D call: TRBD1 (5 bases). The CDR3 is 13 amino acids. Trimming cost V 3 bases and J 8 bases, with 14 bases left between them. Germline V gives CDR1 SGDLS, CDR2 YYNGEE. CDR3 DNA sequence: TGTGCCAGCAGCGCCCTGACAGCGGCCGAAGCTTTCTTT. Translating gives CASSALTAAEAFF.

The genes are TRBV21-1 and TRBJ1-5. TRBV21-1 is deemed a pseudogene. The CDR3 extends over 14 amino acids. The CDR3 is CASSKEWRRQPQHF. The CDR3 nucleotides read TGTGCCAGCAGCAAAGAATGGAGGAGACAGCCCCAGCATTTT.

The CDR3 nucleotides read TGTGCCAGCAGCAGGGAAGGTTACTATAATTCACCCCTCCACTTT. Translating gives CASSREGYYNSPLHF. The rearrangement joins TRBV6-5 to TRBJ1-6; possible D gene TRBD1, 5 bases. With 6 bases removed from V and 3 bases from J, the gap between germline ends came to 12 bases. Per the germline V gene, CDR1 is MNHEY and CDR2 is SVGAGI. CDR3 size: 15 residues.

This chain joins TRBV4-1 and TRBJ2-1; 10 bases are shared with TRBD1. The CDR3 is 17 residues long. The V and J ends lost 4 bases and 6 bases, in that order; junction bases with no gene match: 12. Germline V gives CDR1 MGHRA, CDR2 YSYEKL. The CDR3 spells CASSPFFRGQGSNEQFF. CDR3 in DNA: TGCGCCAGCAGCCCGTTTTTTAGGGGACAGGGGAGCAATGAGCAGTTCTTC.

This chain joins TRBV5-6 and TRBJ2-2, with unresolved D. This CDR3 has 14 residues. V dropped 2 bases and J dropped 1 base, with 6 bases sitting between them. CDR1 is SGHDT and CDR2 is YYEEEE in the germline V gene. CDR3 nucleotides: TGTGCCAGCAGCTTAATGAGGAACACCGGGGAGCTGTTTTTT. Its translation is CASSLMRNTGELFF.

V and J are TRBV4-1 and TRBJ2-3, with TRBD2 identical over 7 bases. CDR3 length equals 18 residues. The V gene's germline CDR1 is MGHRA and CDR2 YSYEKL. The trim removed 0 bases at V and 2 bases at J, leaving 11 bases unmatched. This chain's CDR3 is CASSQDSGGAGFTDTQYF. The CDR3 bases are TGCGCCAGCAGCCAAGATTCCGGGGGAGCGGGATTCACAGATACGCAGTATTTT.

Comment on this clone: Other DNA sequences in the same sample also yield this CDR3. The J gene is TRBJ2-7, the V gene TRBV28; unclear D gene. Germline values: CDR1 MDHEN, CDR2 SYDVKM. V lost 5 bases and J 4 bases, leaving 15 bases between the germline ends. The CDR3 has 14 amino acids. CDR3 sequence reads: CASSLAGPRYEQYF. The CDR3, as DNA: TGTGCCAGCAGTCTGGCCGGCCCCCGGTACGAGCAGTACTTC.

CDR3 loop: CASSQDPLAGGVGIQYF. The CDR3 DNA is TGCGCCAGCAGCCAAGATCCCCTGGCAGGGGGAGTAGGGATTCAGTACTTC. V and J are TRBV4-1 and TRBJ2-4; 7 bases are shared with TRBD1. CDR3 length: 17 residues. Trimming at V came to 0 bases and at J to 10 bases, leaving 15 bases not matched to a gene. Germline CDR1 and CDR2: MGHRA and YSYEKL.

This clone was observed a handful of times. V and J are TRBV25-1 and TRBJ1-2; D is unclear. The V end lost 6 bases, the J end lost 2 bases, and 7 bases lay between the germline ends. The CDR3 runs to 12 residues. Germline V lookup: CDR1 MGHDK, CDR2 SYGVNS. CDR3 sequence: CASSVMNYGYTF. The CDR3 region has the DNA TGTGCCAGCAGCGTCATGAACTATGGCTACACCTTC.